A single sample gave rise to the 13 T cell receptor beta chains below, sequenced in a study of early T cells in non-severe SARS-CoV-2 infection. TCRdb recomputed calls from the 5' RACE reads with MiXCR, one row per CDR3 protein. This table has roughly 50,000 distinct CDR3 sequences, 6.2% appearing once. This material consisted of whole blood, taken at baseline. The receptors come from an adult who was a healthcare worker with PCR-confirmed SARS-CoV-2 infection or an uninfected control (not recorded which).

There are a few counts of this clonotype. J is TRBJ1-2 and V is TRBV20-1, with TRBD1 matching over 9 bases. This CDR3 comprises 14 residues. V was clipped by 2 bases and J by 7 bases; unmatched bases: 8. In germline, CDR1 is DFQATT, CDR2 SNEGSKA (reference sequence). The chain's CDR3 is CSARSGTGMVGYTF. The CDR3 DNA sequence: TGCAGTGCTAGATCTGGGACAGGGATGGTTGGCTACACCTTC.

In its sample, this clonotype was seen a few times. This chain uses TRBV6-1 with TRBJ1-2, with D unresolved. The CDR3 totals 14 residues. Trimming cost V 6 bases and J 3 bases, with 14 bases left between them. Germline-derived CDR1 and CDR2 are MNHNS and SASEGT. The CDR3 region has the DNA TGTGCCAGCAGCCCGCACGGTCCAGACTATGGCTACACCTTC. Protein: CASSPHGPDYGYTF.

This clonotype was detected only a few times. V gene TRBV28 combines with J gene TRBJ2-2; possibly TRBD1 for D (6 bases). V lost 2 bases, J lost 0 bases, and 16 bases lay in between. Germline assignment: CDR1 MDHEN and CDR2 SYDVKM. The CDR3 covers 18 residues. CDR3 protein: CASSLLSGHPANTGELFF. The CDR3 region has the DNA TGTGCCAGCAGTTTACTTTCGGGACACCCGGCGAACACCGGGGAGCTGTTTTTT.

The sample holds a few counts of this clonotype. The gene calls are TRBV6-1 and TRBJ2-1, with 7 bases fitting TRBD1. The CDR3 loop spans 15 amino acids. CDR1 is MNHNS and CDR2 is SASEGT in the germline V gene. The junction had 11 bases not matched to a gene; V was cut back by 4 bases and J by 8 bases. CDR3 DNA sequence: TGTGCCAGCAGTGCCGACAGGGTGAAGTTGGATGAGCAGTTCTTC. This encodes CASSADRVKLDEQFF.

This clonotype was observed a few times. DNA of the CDR3: TGTGCCAGCAGTCAGGGGGCAGGCCCCAAAGAGCAGTTCTTC. Translating gives CASSQGAGPKEQFF. The rearrangement links TRBV6-4 to TRBJ2-1; 8 nucleotides agree with TRBD1. V shed 5 bases and J 10 bases; nucleotides not matched to a gene: 10. CDR3 length: 14 amino acids. Germline V gives CDR1 MRHNA, CDR2 SNTAGT.

The table lists this clonotype with many counts. This chain uses TRBV5-1 with TRBJ2-7; either TRBD1 or TRBD2 may supply D (6 bases each). This CDR3 has 15 residues. Trimming left V 1 base short and J 4 bases short, with 15 bases between. CDR1 and CDR2 from the germline V gene are SGHRS and YFSETQ. CDR3 nucleotide sequence: TGCGCCAGCAGCTTGCTTCCCGGGGGCGGGTACGAGCAGTACTTC. It translates to CASSLLPGGGYEQYF.

This chain joins TRBV10-2 and TRBJ1-3; 8 bases are a match to TRBD1. The V segment lost 7 bases and the J segment 4 bases; nucleotides outside the gene matches: 18. This CDR3 region has 18 residues. Looked up from germline, CDR1 is WSHSY and CDR2 is SAAADI. CDR3 bases: TGCGCCAGCAAAGAACCTCGGCAGGGGGCTTCGTCAGGAAACACCATATATTTT. This translates into CASKEPRQGASSGNTIYF.

In its sample, this clonotype was seen many times. The V gene is TRBV30, the J gene TRBJ2-3; 7 bases line up with TRBD1. Germline V gives CDR1 GTSNPN, CDR2 SVGIG (reference sequence). Germline trimming cut 0 bases from V and 1 base from J; bases unmatched to any gene: 4. There are 15 residues in the CDR3. CDR3: CAWSVPGGGTDTQYF. The CDR3 DNA follows: TGTGCCTGGAGTGTGCCAGGGGGAGGCACAGATACGCAGTATTTT.

This clonotype was detected many times. The rearrangement links TRBV19 to TRBJ1-2; 7 bases are a match to TRBD1. From germline, CDR1 is LNHDA and CDR2 SQIVND (reference sequence). V was clipped by 4 bases and J by 4 bases; unmatched bases: 6. The CDR3 is made up of 14 amino acids. This CDR3 is CASSTQGTLYGYTF. The CDR3 region has the DNA TGTGCCAGTAGTACACAGGGGACCCTCTATGGCTACACCTTC. The full variable domain, completed using reference TRBV19 and TRBJ1-2, is DGGITQSPKYLFRKEGQNVTLSCEQNLNHDAMYWYRQDPGQGLRLIYYSQIVNDFQKGDIAEGYSVSREKKESFPLTVTSAQKNPTAFYLCASSTQGTLYGYTFGSGTRLTVV.

This clonotype has ten or more counts. V usage is TRBV7-2 and J usage is TRBJ1-2; D possibly corresponds to TRBD1 (6 bases). Per germline, CDR1 SGHTA and CDR2 FQGNSA. V gave up 5 bases and J gave up 5 bases, with 12 bases separating them. CDR3 length equals 13 residues. The CDR3 region has the DNA TGTGCCAGCAGCCTGGGGGGCCGGTATGGCTACACCTTC. Encoded protein: CASSLGGRYGYTF.

This clonotype came up a few times. This chain joins TRBV12-3 or TRBV12-4 and TRBJ2-1; 10 positions match TRBD2. The V segment lost 4 bases and the J segment 6 bases; nucleotides outside the gene matches: 9. The CDR3 covers 16 residues. This CDR3 reads CASSSPASGSGNEQFF. CDR3 nucleotide sequence: TGTGCCAGCAGTTCCCCGGCTAGCGGGAGTGGCAATGAGCAGTTCTTC.

V usage is TRBV7-8 and J usage is TRBJ2-7; unclear D gene. The V and J ends lost 1 base and 11 bases respectively, with 15 bases between them. Germline assignment: CDR1 SGHVS and CDR2 FQNEAQ. The CDR3 length is 13 residues. The DNA of the CDR3 is TGTGCCAGCAGCTTAGTATTAAGAGACAATGAGTACTTC. Translated: CASSLVLRDNEYF.

This clonotype was recorded many times. The chain recombines TRBV29-1 with TRBJ2-1, with D uncertain. Between the trimmed V and J ends, which lost 0 bases and 1 base, there was a span of 10 bases. Per the germline V gene, CDR1 is SQVTM and CDR2 is ANQGSEA. The CDR3 is 15 residues long. The CDR3, as DNA: TGCAGCGTTGAAGATCGTCGAGGTTCCTACAATGAGCAGTTCTTC. As protein: CSVEDRRGSYNEQFF.